The 16 T cell receptor beta chains below were found in one sample sequenced in a study of high-grade serous ovarian cancer treatment subgroups (dated by TCRdb to about 2021). Library construction relied on the immunoSEQ multiplex PCR assay. The table was pulled from immuneACCESS by TCRdb, which kept in-frame rearrangements only. Such tables lose some clones; where checked, under half of the loss comes from unresolved V genes, and the rest has no known cause. This sample lists 7,500 to 8,500 clones; about three quarters were detected once. Of the sample, approximately 10% is held by the ten largest clones. Tumor samples were obtained before definitive surgery or chemotherapy. Source material: tumor tissue. These receptors originate from a human donor with high-grade serous ovarian cancer.

This clone is deemed medium-sized. The J gene is TRBJ2-7, the V gene TRBV29-1; D gene ambiguous. Germline V gives CDR1 SQVTM, CDR2 ANQGSEA. The V and J ends lost 4 bases and 1 base respectively, with 5 bases between them. The CDR3 is made up of 11 amino acids. Written as DNA, the CDR3 is TGCAGCGTTGGTGATTCCTACGAGCAGTACTTC. This gives the protein CSVGDSYEQYF.

This clone was seen a single time. The rearrangement links TRBV21-1 to TRBJ2-7; TRBD1, the table's D call, was not compared with the DNA. TRBV21-1 is recorded as a pseudogene. The CDR3 has 13 amino acids. CDR3 protein: CASSRQAAYEQYF. The CDR3 DNA reads as TGTGCCAGCAGCAGACAGGCCGCCTACGAGCAGTACTTC.

V usage is TRBV20-1 and J usage is TRBJ1-4; D may be TRBD1 (5 bases). Trimming removed 1 base from V and 8 bases from J, with 5 bases in between. This CDR3 region has 11 residues. CDR1 is DFQATT, CDR2 SNEGSKA, per germline (reference sequence). The CDR3 here is CSARGQEKLFF. The CDR3 region has the DNA TGCAGTGCTAGAGGACAGGAAAAACTGTTTTTT.

This clone has a single count. J is TRBJ2-1 and V is TRBV10-3, with 10 bases that match TRBD2. Looked up from germline, CDR1 is ENHRY and CDR2 is SYGVKD. This CDR3 comprises 19 residues. Trimming removed 3 bases from V and 0 bases from J; junction bases left unmatched: 11. The CDR3 reads CAISDPLQRGGSSYNEQFF. CDR3 nucleotides: TGTGCCATCAGTGACCCTTTACAGCGGGGGGGGAGCTCCTACAATGAGCAGTTCTTC.

The rearrangement links TRBV5-6 to TRBJ1-2; tentative D call: TRBD1 (6 bases). This CDR3 has 13 residues. The V gene lost 4 bases and the J gene lost 5 bases, with 12 bases spanning the gap. The germline gives CDR1 SGHDT, CDR2 YYEEEE. CDR3 DNA: TGTGCCAGCAGCGTACAGGGAGGTTATGGCTACACCTTC. This gives the protein CASSVQGGYGYTF.

This chain connects TRBV11-2 to TRBJ2-3; D might be TRBD1 (5 bases). This CDR3 has 11 amino acids. V dropped 1 base and J dropped 9 bases, with 5 bases sitting between them. Germline assignment: CDR1 SGHAT and CDR2 FQNNGV. The CDR3 sequence is CASSLAGTQYF. CDR3 DNA sequence: TGTGCCAGCAGCTTAGCAGGGACGCAGTATTTT.

This clone was counted only a few times. This chain joins TRBV10-3 and TRBJ2-3; 10 bases match TRBD2. The germline CDR1 and CDR2 sequences are ENHRY and SYGVKD. CDR3 length: 19 residues. Trimming at V came to 2 bases and at J to 2 bases, leaving 13 bases not matched to a gene. This chain's CDR3 is CAISEPLAGGATYTDTQYF. DNA of the CDR3: TGTGCCATCAGTGAGCCCTTAGCGGGGGGCGCAACTTACACAGATACGCAGTATTTT.

The chain employs TRBV30 and TRBJ2-3; either TRBD1 or TRBD2 may fit D (5 bases each). The CDR3 contains 14 residues. CDR1 is GTSNPN, CDR2 SVGIG, per germline (reference sequence). The ends were cut back, 2 bases at V and 2 bases at J, with 11 bases in the middle. The chain's CDR3 is CAWSHGATTDTQYF. The DNA of the CDR3 is TGTGCCTGGAGTCACGGGGCCACCACAGATACGCAGTATTTT. Looking up the rest from reference TRBV30 and TRBJ2-3 gives the full variable domain: SQTIHQWPATLVQPVGSPLSLECTVEGTSNPNLYWYRQAAGRGLQLLFYSVGIGQISSEVPQNLSASRPQDRQFILSSKKLLLSDSGFYLCAWSHGATTDTQYFGPGTRLTVL.

By share of the sample, this clone is medium-sized (0.01 to 0.1%). The rearrangement links TRBV7-2 to TRBJ1-2; D is unclear. The CDR3 extends over 16 amino acids. Deletions cut 1 base from V and 4 bases from J, with 16 bases between. Germline assignment: CDR1 SGHTA and CDR2 FQGNSA. The DNA for the CDR3 is TGTGCCAGCAGCTTAGGTGGGTCAGGATCTTTCTATGGCTACACCTTC. Its protein product is CASSLGGSGSFYGYTF.

This clone turned up a few times. The rearrangement joins TRBV27 to TRBJ1-1, with D tentatively TRBD1 (5 bases). Trimming shortened V by 3 bases and J by 2 bases, and 10 bases separated the two germline ends. Germline V gives CDR1 MNHEY, CDR2 SMNVEV (reference sequence). CDR3 length equals 14 residues. CDR3 sequence (DNA): TGTGCCAGCAGTTTGGCAGGACACAACACTGAAGCTTTCTTT. Translated: CASSLAGHNTEAFF.

V and J are TRBV7-9 and TRBJ1-1; D remains ambiguous. This CDR3 has 14 residues. V dropped 5 bases and J dropped 2 bases, with 12 bases sitting between them. Germline V lookup: CDR1 SEHNR, CDR2 FQNEAQ (reference sequence). The CDR3 loop reads CASSLGWVNTEAFF. CDR3 bases: TGTGCCAGCAGCCTGGGCTGGGTAAACACTGAAGCTTTCTTT.

This clone is deemed medium-sized. CDR3 nucleotides: TGCAGCGTTGGTCGGCCCGCCAGCTACGAGCAGTACTTC. Translating gives CSVGRPASYEQYF. This chain links TRBV29-1 with TRBJ2-7, with D hard to call. The CDR3 covers 13 residues. Trimming cost V 4 bases and J 3 bases, with 13 bases left between them. The germline V gene has CDR1 SQVTM and CDR2 ANQGSEA.

In this sample, this clone turned up once. The chain employs TRBV9 and TRBJ1-2; D unclear. The germline CDR1 and CDR2 sequences are SGDLS and YYNGEE. The CDR3 consists of 13 residues. The V gene lost 0 bases and the J gene lost 8 bases, with 11 bases spanning the gap. CDR3 nucleotides: TGTGCCAGCAGCGTAGTGGAGGGTCTCGGCTACACCTTC. Translating it yields CASSVVEGLGYTF.

The chain is built from TRBV5-6 and TRBJ1-2, with D maybe TRBD1 (6 bases). The germline V and J ends were trimmed by 5 bases and 4 bases, with 15 bases remaining between them. This CDR3 has 14 residues. The germline V gene has CDR1 SGHDT and CDR2 YYEEEE. The DNA of the CDR3 is TGTGCCAGCAGACCCGCCCAGGGGAGCTATGGCTACACCTTC. Translating gives CASRPAQGSYGYTF.

The chain combines TRBV5-1 with TRBJ2-2; D possibly corresponds to TRBD2 (6 bases). CDR1 and CDR2 (germline): SGHRS, YFSETQ. The length of the CDR3 is 18 residues. Trimming removed 0 bases from V and 2 bases from J, with 17 bases in between. CDR3 sequence reads: CASSLDTGVLANTGELFF. As DNA, the CDR3 is TGCGCCAGCAGCTTGGATACTGGCGTACTAGCAAACACCGGGGAGCTGTTTTTT.

The gene calls are TRBV4-1 and TRBJ1-1; D uncertain. The V end was cut by 4 bases, the J end by 4 bases, with 10 bases between. Looked up from germline, CDR1 is MGHRA and CDR2 is YSYEKL. The CDR3 runs to 13 residues. The CDR3 is CASSLRGSTEAFF. CDR3 coding DNA: TGCGCCAGCAGCCTCCGCGGTTCCACTGAAGCTTTCTTT.